Reported below is one T cell receptor (beta chain). This sample was included in a study of blood T cell repertoires in COVID-19. Overall study: Sites across the United States, Italy and Spain contributed samples from acute and convalescent COVID-19. PBMCs, B-cell-depleted T cells, or T cells were the source of the cDNA or gDNA that made up the material.

Germline CDR1 reads SGHNT; CDR2 reads YYREEE (reference sequence). J gave up 4 bases and V 2 bases, and 9 bases lay outside the gene matches. This CDR3 has 16 residues. Original processing methods: From reference gene primer amplification, estimates of nucleated cell counts were derived. This table comes from immunoSEQ multiplex PCR, and its TCRdb copy is limited to in-frame clones, with some not included. D and trimming were read from the DNA, whereas the V and J calls and clone size are those reported in that table. The profile covers roughly 120,000 clones, with about nine tenths appearing a single time and 6% to 9.5% taken by the ten largest.

This TCR was sampled from a man in his 70s who had recovered from COVID-19. Sequencing was done on a sample of peripheral blood. J is TRBJ2-7 and V is TRBV5-4; 10 nucleotides align to TRBD2. For the CDR3, the DNA is TGTGCCAGCAGCTTTGCCCCCTTAGCGGGGGGTTACGAGCAGTACTTC. Its translation: CASSFAPLAGGYEQYF.